Below, 28 T cell receptor beta chains from the same sample are listed, as sequenced in a study of shared clonotypes between healthy human individuals. TCRdb's copy holds only in-frame clones and misses some; the assay was immunoSEQ multiplex PCR. Of approximately 2.5 million clones in the sample, approximately 92% were seen once. Sequenced sample: naive CD4+ T cells sorted from blood. Subset in this sample: CD45RA+ positively selected. All receptors come from a man younger than 30 in good health.

This chain links TRBV5-1 with TRBJ2-7; D unresolved. CDR1 SGHRS and CDR2 YFSETQ come from the germline V gene. The CDR3 has 14 residues. Trimming shortened V by 4 bases and J by 5 bases, and 16 bases separated the two germline ends. The DNA for the CDR3 is TGCGCCAGCAGCCCCTCCGGGCCCGAGAACGAGCAGTACTTC. This translates into CASSPSGPENEQYF.

The CDR3 DNA is TGTGCCAGCAGGAAGGGACAGGGGGTGGGTGAGCAGTTCTTC. This gives the protein CASRKGQGVGEQFF. The V gene is TRBV28, the J gene TRBJ2-1, with TRBD1 matching over 11 bases. The trim removed 6 bases at V and 9 bases at J, leaving 7 bases unmatched. Germline CDR1 MDHEN, CDR2 SYDVKM. This CDR3 is 14 amino acids long.

This sequence joins TRBV6-6 and TRBJ2-3, with a weak D call TRBD2 (5 bases). There are 13 residues in the CDR3. CDR1 and CDR2 (germline): MNHNY, SVGAGI (reference sequence). V dropped 6 bases and J dropped 3 bases, with 10 bases sitting between them. The CDR3 sequence: CASSTRTTDTQYF. The CDR3, as DNA: TGTGCCAGCAGCACACGGACTACAGATACGCAGTATTTT.

The V gene is TRBV12-5, the J gene TRBJ1-4; 9 nucleotides align to TRBD1. Germline V gene lookup returns CDR1 LGHNT and CDR2 FRNRAP. CDR3 size: 17 residues. J was trimmed by 12 bases and V by 6 bases; bases with no gene match: 20. This chain's CDR3 is CASGSPPKTGGEEELFF. The CDR3 bases are TGTGCTAGTGGATCCCCCCCTAAAACAGGGGGCGAGGAAGAACTGTTTTTT.

The V gene is TRBV5-1, the J gene TRBJ2-3; 13 positions agree with TRBD2. The CDR3 covers 20 residues. Germline CDR1 reads SGHRS; CDR2 reads YFSETQ. V lost 0 bases and J lost 2; bases outside the gene matches: 12. The CDR3 loop reads CASSLEGLAGSHWATDTQYF. The CDR3 nucleotides are TGCGCCAGCAGCTTGGAGGGACTAGCGGGATCGCACTGGGCCACAGATACGCAGTATTTT.

This clone was seen once. The rearrangement links TRBV29-1 to TRBJ1-1; TRBD1 might be the D (5 bases). The CDR3 runs 12 residues. Germline V gene sequence: CDR1 SQVTM, CDR2 ANQGSEA. Trimming removed 0 bases at V and 10 bases at J, with 12 bases between. CDR3 protein: CSVEDLGLRAFF. CDR3 sequence (DNA): TGCAGCGTTGAAGACCTGGGACTTCGAGCTTTCTTT.

The chain joins TRBV2 to TRBJ1-1; 9 bases align to TRBD1. V dropped 2 bases and J dropped 7; count of bases not matched to a gene: 8. CDR3 length: 15 residues. Germline CDR1 is SNHLY and CDR2 is FYNNEI. In DNA, the CDR3 is TGTGCCAGCAGTGAAAGGTACAGGGGGCAAGGTGAAGCTTTCTTT. This codes for CASSERYRGQGEAFF.

The V call is TRBV19, the J call TRBJ2-2; TRBD1 might be the D (5 bases). V was trimmed by 4 bases and J by 6 bases, leaving 18 bases between them. CDR3 size: 16 residues. Germline V lookup: CDR1 LNHDA, CDR2 SQIVND (reference sequence). CDR3 amino acids: CASSKRGLQYPGELFF. CDR3 DNA: TGTGCCAGTAGTAAAAGGGGTCTCCAGTATCCCGGGGAGCTGTTTTTT.

This clone was counted once. The genes are TRBV5-1 and TRBJ2-1, with D perhaps TRBD2 (6 bases). Germline values: CDR1 SGHRS, CDR2 YFSETQ. V gave up 3 bases and J gave up 0 bases, with 10 bases separating them. There are 15 residues in the CDR3. The CDR3 DNA reads as TGCGCCAGCAGCTCGGGGGTAGGCTCCTACAATGAGCAGTTCTTC. Protein sequence: CASSSGVGSYNEQFF.

This clone was recorded only once. V gene TRBV21-1 combines with J gene TRBJ2-7. TRBV21-1 is a pseudogene segment. The CDR3 is 12 residues long. The CDR3 protein is CASKRQGREQYF. CDR3 DNA: TGTGCCAGCAAACGTCAAGGGCGCGAGCAGTACTTC.

This chain links TRBV6-5 with TRBJ2-3, with 7 bases that match TRBD1. Unmatched junction bases numbered 6, after V lost 6 bases and J lost 0 bases. Germline values: CDR1 MNHEY, CDR2 SVGAGI. The CDR3 consists of 15 residues. CDR3 DNA: TGTGCCAGCAGATTCACAGGGGCCAGCACAGATACGCAGTATTTT. Amino acid sequence: CASRFTGASTDTQYF.

This chain links TRBV7-2 with TRBJ1-6, with D unresolved. The germline V gene has CDR1 SGHTA and CDR2 FQGNSA. The CDR3 is 15 residues long. Between the trimmed V and J ends, which lost 0 bases and 8 bases, there was a span of 11 bases. Written as DNA, the CDR3 is TGTGCCAGCAGCTTAGCGGGGTTAGTCGATTCACCCCTCCACTTT. Residues: CASSLAGLVDSPLHF.

This clone appeared a single time. This chain links TRBV21-1 with TRBJ2-7. TRBV21-1 is recorded as a pseudogene. This CDR3 contains 21 residues. The CDR3 protein is CASSKGWNGAGPRRSSYEQYF. The CDR3 region has the DNA TGTGCCAGCAGCAAAGGGTGGAATGGGGCAGGGCCTCGGAGGAGCTCCTACGAGCAGTACTTC.

The gene calls are TRBV4-2 and TRBJ2-1; 8 bases line up with TRBD2. CDR3 length equals 18 residues. J gave up 6 bases and V 0 bases, and 13 bases lay outside the gene matches. Germline V CDR1 and CDR2: LGHNA, YNFKEQ. CDR3 amino acids: CASSQDASAGGHFNEQFF. The CDR3 DNA is TGTGCCAGCAGCCAAGATGCATCGGCGGGGGGACACTTCAATGAGCAGTTCTTC.

The rearrangement links TRBV4-1 to TRBJ1-6, with a tentative D call TRBD1 (5 bases). Germline V gene sequence: CDR1 MGHRA, CDR2 YSYEKL. Trimming shortened V by 0 bases and J by 14 bases, and 11 bases separated the two germline ends. CDR3 length: 13 amino acids. The CDR3 sequence is CASSQEWGMTLHF. CDR3 sequence (DNA): TGCGCCAGCAGCCAAGAATGGGGGATGACCCTCCACTTT.

The genes are TRBV6-4 and TRBJ2-1; D gene uncertain. The V end lost 3 bases, the J end lost 7 bases, and 13 bases lay between the germline ends. The CDR3 extends over 14 amino acids. Germline V lookup: CDR1 MRHNA, CDR2 SNTAGT. The CDR3 DNA reads TGTGCCAGCAGTGAAGCAGGACCCTTAAATGAGCAGTTCTTC. Its translation is CASSEAGPLNEQFF.

The V call is TRBV27, the J call TRBJ2-7; weak D call: TRBD2 (5 bases). The CDR3 is 14 residues long. CDR1 is MNHEY, CDR2 SMNVEV, per germline (reference sequence). Trimming took 3 bases from V and 3 from J, leaving 12 bases between them. The CDR3: CASSFGNRDYEQYF. The CDR3 DNA sequence: TGTGCCAGCAGTTTCGGGAACCGGGACTACGAGCAGTACTTC.

The rearrangement links TRBV10-3 to TRBJ1-2; 8 positions match TRBD1. V was clipped by 6 bases and J by 3 bases; unmatched bases: 21. The CDR3 contains 19 residues. Germline V gene sequence: CDR1 ENHRY, CDR2 SYGVKD. CDR3: CAIREGGPRTGMPDYGYTF. The CDR3 nucleotides are TGTGCCATCAGGGAAGGTGGGCCGAGGACAGGGATGCCAGACTATGGCTACACCTTC.

This chain links TRBV18 with TRBJ2-2; 9 bases map to TRBD2. J lost 4 bases, V lost 4 bases, and 10 bases had no gene match. Germline CDR1 is KGHSH and CDR2 is LQKENI. The CDR3 runs 17 residues. The CDR3 DNA reads as TGTGCCAGCTCACTTAATCTAGCGGGGAGTGCCACCGGGGAGCTGTTTTTT. Translation: CASSLNLAGSATGELFF.

The rearrangement uses TRBV6-6 and TRBJ2-7, with D hard to call. Germline CDR1 MNHNY, CDR2 SVGAGI (reference sequence). V lost 0 bases to trimming and J lost 6 bases, with 12 bases between them. The CDR3 totals 14 residues. CDR3 loop: CASSYSSVPIEQYF. The CDR3 DNA reads TGTGCCAGCAGTTACTCCTCGGTTCCCATCGAGCAGTACTTC.

The V call is TRBV6-5, the J call TRBJ2-3; TRBD1 aligns across 10 bases. The germline V gene encodes CDR1 MNHEY and CDR2 SVGAGI. CDR3 size: 16 residues. Germline trimming cut 2 bases from V and 5 bases from J; bases unmatched to any gene: 7. CDR3 DNA sequence: TGTGCCAGCAGTTACGTGACAGGGGGCGGAAAAGATACGCAGTATTTT. Translating gives CASSYVTGGGKDTQYF.

This chain connects TRBV25-1 to TRBJ2-5; perhaps D is TRBD1 or TRBD2 (6 bases each). Trimming took 1 base from V and 1 from J, leaving 13 bases between them. The germline gives CDR1 MGHDK, CDR2 SYGVNS. The CDR3 has 16 amino acids. CDR3 bases: TGTGCCAGCAGTGAATTACGTGGGGGGCTCCAAGAGACCCAGTACTTC. Translation: CASSELRGGLQETQYF.

This clone was found once. V gene TRBV2 combines with J gene TRBJ1-6, with a weak D call TRBD1 (5 bases). V lost 7 bases, J lost 5 bases, and 12 bases lay in between. CDR1 and CDR2 (germline): SNHLY, FYNNEI. This CDR3 contains 14 residues. CDR3 region: CASTRQTNNSPLHF. The CDR3 DNA sequence: TGTGCCAGCACCCGACAGACTAATAATTCACCCCTCCACTTT.

The V gene is TRBV18, the J gene TRBJ1-5; the D gene is possibly TRBD1 (5 bases). The V end lost 3 bases, the J end lost 6 bases, and 15 bases lay between the germline ends. The germline V gene has CDR1 KGHSH and CDR2 LQKENI. The CDR3 is 15 amino acids. CDR3 amino acids: CASSPMTVSGQPQHF. The CDR3, as DNA: TGTGCCAGCTCACCCATGACAGTAAGCGGTCAGCCCCAGCATTTT.

The rearrangement uses TRBV7-6 and TRBJ2-1; no definite D call. V lost 2 bases and J lost 1, with 9 bases in between. The CDR3 totals 15 residues. Germline V gene lookup returns CDR1 SGHVS and CDR2 FNYEAQ. The CDR3 DNA sequence: TGTGCCAGCAGCTTACCGACCCTGTCCTACAATGAGCAGTTCTTC. It encodes CASSLPTLSYNEQFF.

The rearrangement joins TRBV7-8 to TRBJ1-1, with TRBD1 identical over 7 bases. Trimming at V came to 7 bases and at J to 2 bases, leaving 7 bases not matched to a gene. The CDR3 has 14 residues. The germline CDR1 and CDR2 sequences are SGHVS and FQNEAQ. The CDR3 here is CASTAGTVNTEAFF. The CDR3 coding sequence is TGTGCCAGCACCGCCGGGACAGTTAACACTGAAGCTTTCTTT. Looking up the rest from reference TRBV7-8 and TRBJ1-1 gives the full variable domain: GAGVSQSPRYKVAKRGQDVALRCDPISGHVSLFWYQQALGQGPEFLTYFQNEAQLDKSGLPSDRFFAERPEGSVSTLKIQRTQQEDSAVYLCASTAGTVNTEAFFGQGTRLTVV.

The chain employs TRBV7-9 and TRBJ1-2; 8 bases are a match to TRBD1. Trimming cost V 1 base and J 6 bases; bases outside gene matches: 10. The CDR3 covers 16 residues. Germline-derived CDR1 and CDR2 are SEHNR and FQNEAQ (reference sequence). The CDR3 sequence: CASSLEIRQGANGYTF. The CDR3, as DNA: TGTGCCAGCAGCTTAGAGATTCGGCAGGGGGCGAATGGCTACACCTTC.

This CDR3 is CASSVSSGRLELDTQYF. In DNA, the CDR3 is TGTGCCAGCAGCGTTTCTAGCGGGAGGCTGGAATTAGATACGCAGTATTTT. This sequence joins TRBV9 and TRBJ2-3; 11 bases line up with TRBD2. CDR1 SGDLS and CDR2 YYNGEE come from the germline V gene. The CDR3 is made up of 17 amino acids. V dropped 2 bases and J dropped 5; count of bases not matched to a gene: 10.